This T cell receptor (beta chain) is from a study of graft-versus-host responses after intestinal transplantation (dated by TCRdb to 2020 to 2022). Broadly, across the study: The transplants that recipients received were multivisceral, liver-intestinal, or isolated intestinal. Every recipient was given anti-thymocyte globulin induction, followed by 3 to 4 years of maintenance tacrolimus and steroids. After intestinal transplantation, graft-versus-host and host-versus-graft alloreactive T cell clones in the graft, circulation and bone marrow were tracked using bulk TCR-beta CDR3 sequencing. To identify alloreactive clones, pre-transplant mixed lymphocyte reaction products were sequenced and then compared with unstimulated pre-transplant donor and recipient T cells. The cohort enrolled 24 intestinal transplant recipients, one of whom was a retransplant, and a few patients without pretransplant specimens were excluded. Donor T cell macrochimerism was defined as a peak of at least 4% donor T cells among recipient peripheral blood mononuclear cells. Rather than going through the commercial service, samples from a few later patients were sequenced in-house on an Illumina MiSeq and processed with MiXCR. Results the study describes overall, beyond this receptor: High GvH to HvG T cell clonal ratios were observed in the allografts of patients with donor T cell macrochimerism. GvH clones were detected in recipient bone marrow, and some appeared earlier in ileal mucosa or blood, consistent with an intestinal mucosal origin. Conclusions were limited by the relatively low number and heterogeneity of intestinal transplant patients. Peak levels of circulating GvH clones were associated with declines in HvG clones early after transplant.

In regard to this clone: No cognate antigen has been identified for it. Base qualities are missing; no much larger clone stands one base away.

Library prep was done by the immunoSEQ multiplex PCR assay. For most patients, genomic DNA was isolated with the Qiagen DNeasy Blood and Tissue Kit and shipped frozen to Adaptive Biotechnologies for TCR sequencing. High-throughput TCR-beta CDR3 sequencing of genomic DNA from most patients was performed by Adaptive Biotechnologies. As for how the authors treated the data: Adaptive's ImmunoSEQ software supplied the TCR sequencing data for 15 to 20 patients, while MiXCR and VDJtools were used to process a few other patients. CD4 versus CD8 sorting errors were corrected by removing sequences found in both subsets at a frequency ratio below 5:1. Because the origin of CDR3 nucleotide sequences shared between donor and recipient could not be assigned, those sequences were removed. Alloreactive clones required at least 2-fold expansion over unstimulated cells and minimum CFSE-low frequency of 0.002% (template counts) or 0.001% (read counts). Mappable clones were those detected in sequenced pre-transplant spleen, lymph node, or MLR CFSE-low populations of the donor or recipient. The cumulative frequency of alloreactive clones was calculated as a percentage of all sequences, weighted by copy number. Sourced from immuneACCESS, this table was stored by TCRdb with only in-frame sequences that have V and J called. A share of the clones is absent; for the studies checked, an unresolved V gene accounts for under half, and the remainder has no known explanation. V, J and clone size are those of that table, while D and trimming were read from the DNA. This sample gives some 120,000 clones in total; approximately 90% of them show up just once. The ten largest clones capture 0.2% to 0.25% of the sample.

The time point label for this specimen denotes: cells obtained before transplantation from donor or recipient. CD3+CD4+ and CD3+CD8+ populations were FACS-sorted from unstimulated pre-transplant donor and recipient cells taken from spleen or lymph nodes. Relative to germline, V is 4 bases shorter and J is 2 bases shorter, with 8 bases between their ends. The CDR3 covers 13 residues, taking in both the cysteine and the phenylalanine. The read is trimmed to its CDR3 DNA, 39 bases read in frame from base 1. Per the germline V gene (reference sequence), SGHNT is the CDR1 and YYREEE is the CDR2. The specimen comprised unstimulated CD4+ T cells sorted from spleen or lymph node cells, sampled before transplant. The TCR was taken from a human donor who was the organ donor for an intestinal transplant. The V and J segments used are TRBV5-4 and TRBJ2-3; a confident D gene designation cannot be given. The DNA sequence reads TGTGCCAGCAGCCAAGCAACCACAGATACGCAGTATTTT. Translated, this is CASSQATTDTQYF.